This T cell receptor beta chain came from a study of blood T cells in healthy people across ages (dated by TCRdb to about 2015). In terms of the full investigation: In model experiments, roughly one uniquely barcoded TCR beta cDNA molecule per two T cells was captured by template switching. The study measured age-related changes in TCR beta repertoire diversity using deep sequencing normalized with unique cDNA molecular identifiers. Using the same blood draw, the study looked at two additional independent replicas of 1 million unique cDNA reads for two donors, one aged 18 to 30 and the other aged 80 or older. Four age groups were formed from the donors: young (average approximately 15 years), middle-aged (around 37), aged (more than 55) and long-lived (about 75). To avoid experimental bias, donors of different ages were spread randomly across the sequencing lanes.

The protocol used for the library was 5' RACE. The sequencer was an Illumina HiSeq 2500. A second PCR of about 6 to 12 cycles was run with a J-beta primer mix and a sample-barcoded 5' primer. Each TCR beta cDNA molecule received a unique molecular identifier from a template-switch 5' adaptor carrying 12 random nucleotides. At least 3 million CDR3-containing paired-end reads were obtained from each sample. First-strand cDNA was synthesized from all RNA with the Mint cDNA synthesis kit, primed by a TRBC-specific oligonucleotide. All cDNA was treated with uracil-DNA glycosylase and then went through a first 18-cycle PCR with the universal primers M1SS and BC2_uni_R. The study's own analysis went as follows. For normalization, 1 million high-quality reads were randomly selected from each sample, with every read carrying a distinct molecular identifier. Instead of being binned into consensus sequences, reads that shared molecular identifiers were thrown out. CDR3 identification, clonotype clustering and error correction used MiTCR with a Q25 quality threshold and the strictest error-elimination algorithm. A nonparametric unseen species model with Euler transformation was used to estimate a lower bound on total TCR beta diversity. TCRdb reprocessing: public reads trimmed at Q25 with fastp, clones called with MiXCR, in-frame beta chains kept. Each entry merges the rows of one CDR3 protein and shows their most common DNA and genes. V and J calls and clone size were set by TCRdb, not the authors. Recorded for this sample are about 670,000 distinct CDR3 sequences; 45% to 60% of them occurred a single time. The ten largest clones represent 13% of the sample.

Systemically healthy Caucasian individuals from Russia, 39 in total and aged about 6 to 100 years, were included as donors. Each donor gave 9.5 to 10 milliliters of peripheral blood, drawn into EDTA-treated Vacutainer tubes. PBMCs were isolated by Ficoll-Paque density-gradient centrifugation, with at least 6 million obtained per sample. Trizol reagent was used to extract total RNA from PBMCs, with at least 6 micrograms per sample. Naive CD45RAhigh/CD27high T cell percentages were measured by flow cytometry on a PBMC aliquot from every donor. A distance of 14 bases separates the germline ends of V and J, which lose 4 bases and 0 bases respectively. There are 16 amino acids in the CDR3, from cysteine to phenylalanine inclusive. Only the CDR3 region is kept as DNA, spanning 48 bases read in frame from base 1. CDR1 and CDR2 (SGHKS, YYEKEE) derive from the germline V gene (reference sequence). General findings and caveats noted by the study authors: Total diversity estimates from one million sequenced T cells were considered lower bounds and underestimates. Bulk unsorted PBMC profiling prevented conclusive comparison of naive and antigen-experienced compartments. Because donor CMV infection status was unknown, age-related changes in expanded clonotypes were potentially confounded. The long-lived group showed more naive CD4+ T cells, fewer expanded clones and increased TCR diversity than the aged group, suggesting age selection. As age increased, observed TCR beta diversity per million T cells dropped in a roughly linear way, and a significant reduction was already evident by age about 40. The percentage of naive T cells measured by flow cytometry correlated strongly with observed TCR beta diversity.

Many counts were recorded for this clonotype. Its antigen target is currently unknown. Base qualities are not at hand, and no much larger clone is one base apart. The sample taken for sequencing was blood. The TCR sequence derives from a woman aged 80 or older in good health. The sequence links TRBV5-5 to TRBJ2-1; possibly the D gene is TRBD1, per 6 matching bases. The CDR3 corresponds to CASSPGALISYNEQFF. The nucleotides read TGTGCCAGCAGCCCAGGGGCCCTAATCTCCTACAATGAGCAGTTCTTC.